One and the same sample provided the 21 T cell receptor beta chains below, sequenced in a study of T cells in Graves' hyperthyroidism and ophthalmopathy. Amplified regions were TCR beta CDR3 sequences from RNA transcripts. HTBI primers were used for first-round RT-PCR of the TCR CDR3. TCRdb passed the multiplex PCR reads through MiXCR, listing each CDR3 protein once. The table includes 280,000 or so distinct CDR3 sequences, 20% to 25% detected once. The sample comprised blood. These receptors were taken from a man aged 35-49 years with Graves' hyperthyroidism that later progressed to Graves' ophthalmopathy.

This sequence joins TRBV19 and TRBJ1-5; D remains unclear. Trimming took 4 bases from V and 0 from J, leaving 10 bases between them. Germline lookup yields CDR1 LNHDA and CDR2 SQIVND (reference sequence). This CDR3 spans 15 amino acids. CDR3 sequence (DNA): TGTGCCAGTAGTAACGCAGGTAATAGCAATCAGCCCCAGCATTTT. It encodes CASSNAGNSNQPQHF. Combining the CDR3 with reference TRBV19 and TRBJ1-5 gives the whole variable domain DGGITQSPKYLFRKEGQNVTLSCEQNLNHDAMYWYRQDPGQGLRLIYYSQIVNDFQKGDIAEGYSVSREKKESFPLTVTSAQKNPTAFYLCASSNAGNSNQPQHFGDGTRLSIL.

This clonotype was picked up many times. Compared with germline, one end of the junction differs, possibly owing to a read error. The chain is built from TRBV6-1 and TRBJ2-6; 8 positions match TRBD1. The CDR3 is made up of 12 amino acids. Looked up from germline, CDR1 is MNHNS and CDR2 is SASEGT. CDR3 sequence: CASSEAAGTGAF. CDR3 in DNA: TGTGCCAGCAGTGAAGCCGCCGGGACAGGCGCTTTC.

This chain uses TRBV4-2 with TRBJ1-3; D is possibly TRBD1 (6 bases). This CDR3 spans 18 amino acids. Germline CDR1 and CDR2: LGHNA and YNFKEQ. V lost 1 base, J lost 0 bases, and 16 bases lay in between. The CDR3 bases are TGTGCCAGCAGCCAAGGTTTTCAGGGGTCGGGCTCTGGAAACACCATATATTTT. Amino acids: CASSQGFQGSGSGNTIYF.

In this sample, this clonotype turned up many times. The genes are TRBV5-1 and TRBJ2-2; 10 bases map to TRBD2. Losses at the gene ends were 1 base for V and 7 bases for J; bases not matched to a gene: 7. CDR1 is SGHRS and CDR2 is YFSETQ in the germline V gene. The CDR3 runs 16 residues. The CDR3 sequence: CASSLKLAGPVGELFF. CDR3 nucleotides: TGCGCCAGCAGCTTGAAACTAGCGGGACCCGTCGGGGAGCTGTTTTTT.

The chain carries TRBV25-1 and TRBJ1-1; 8 bases align to TRBD1. The junction had 4 bases not matched to a gene; V was cut back by 4 bases and J by 3 bases. CDR1 MGHDK and CDR2 SYGVNS come from the germline V gene. The CDR3 is made up of 14 amino acids. This chain's CDR3 is CASSATGGDTEAFF. CDR3 nucleotides: TGTGCCAGCAGTGCTACAGGGGGGGACACTGAAGCTTTCTTT. Full variable domain (missing parts from reference TRBV25-1 and TRBJ1-1): EADIYQTPRYLVIGTGKKITLECSQTMGHDKMYWYQQDPGMELHLIHYSYGVNSTEKGDLSSESTVSRIRTEHFPLTLESARPSHTSQYLCASSATGGDTEAFFGQGTRLTVV.

The J gene is TRBJ2-7, the V gene TRBV6-1; D possibly corresponds to TRBD1 (6 bases). The V and J ends lost 6 bases and 0 bases respectively, with 18 bases between them. The CDR3 sequence is 16 residues long. Germline CDR1 and CDR2: MNHNS and SASEGT. CDR3 in amino acids: CASRMRQEFSSYEQYF. The CDR3, as DNA: TGTGCCAGCAGGATGAGACAGGAATTTAGCTCCTACGAGCAGTACTTC.

This clonotype has a count of ten or more. The V gene is TRBV24-1, the J gene TRBJ1-2, with D tentatively TRBD1 (5 bases). V dropped 3 bases and J dropped 8 bases, with 12 bases sitting between them. In germline, CDR1 is KGHDR, CDR2 SFDVKD. The CDR3 extends over 13 amino acids. The CDR3 DNA follows: TGTGCCACCAGTGATAGTGACAGACTAGGCTACACCTTC. This sequence encodes CATSDSDRLGYTF.

The genes are TRBV28 and TRBJ2-7, with TRBD1 matching over 8 bases. The V segment lost 2 bases and the J segment 9 bases; nucleotides outside the gene matches: 12. Germline V gene lookup returns CDR1 MDHEN and CDR2 SYDVKM. The CDR3 covers 15 residues. The CDR3 here is CASSLGQGGLGGQYF. The CDR3 region has the DNA TGTGCCAGCAGTTTAGGACAGGGAGGTCTTGGGGGGCAGTACTTC.

This chain joins TRBV12-3 or TRBV12-4 and TRBJ2-5, with 8 bases that match TRBD2. J gave up 3 bases and V 4 bases, and 4 bases lay outside the gene matches. The CDR3 consists of 14 residues. Written as DNA, the CDR3 is TGTGCCAGCAGTTCGGGACTAGGCAAAGAGACCCAGTACTTC. Protein sequence: CASSSGLGKETQYF.

This clonotype came up a few times. This chain uses TRBV25-1 with TRBJ2-5; weak D call: TRBD1 (6 bases). The CDR3 is made up of 14 amino acids. CDR1 is MGHDK and CDR2 is SYGVNS in the germline V gene. Between the trimmed V and J ends, which lost 5 bases and 2 bases, there was a span of 12 bases. CDR3 DNA sequence: TGTGCCAGCAGTCCACAGGGTTGGCAAGAGACCCAGTACTTC. It translates to CASSPQGWQETQYF.

There are many counts of this clonotype. The chain links TRBV18 to TRBJ2-5, with D uncertain. V was shortened by 6 bases and J by 2 bases, with 10 bases between the two germline ends. Germline-derived CDR1 and CDR2 are KGHSH and LQKENI. The CDR3 consists of 13 residues. CDR3: CASSVAAQETQYF. DNA for the CDR3: TGTGCCAGCTCCGTGGCGGCTCAAGAGACCCAGTACTTC.

This clonotype has a handful of counts. The V and J genes are TRBV3-1 and TRBJ1-4; maybe TRBD1 (5 bases). Germline V gene data show CDR1 as LGHDT and CDR2 as YNNKEL (reference sequence). This CDR3 is 15 amino acids long. V was pared by 4 bases and J by 8 bases, with 17 bases between. CDR3 coding DNA: TGTGCCAGCAGCCCCGGAGGGGAAGTTGGCGAAAAACTGTTTTTT. Residues: CASSPGGEVGEKLFF. The variable domain in full, with the rest retrieved from reference TRBV3-1 and TRBJ1-4, is DTAVSQTPKYLVTQMGNDKSIKCEQNLGHDTMYWYKQDSKKFLKIMFSYNNKELIINETVPNRFSPKSPDKAHLNLHINSLELGDSAVYFCASSPGGEVGEKLFFGSGTQLSVL.

This clonotype occurred many times. This chain joins TRBV5-1 and TRBJ2-2; TRBD2 agrees at 13 bases. The length of the CDR3 is 15 residues. V gave up 5 bases and J gave up 6 bases; unmatched junction bases: 4. CDR1 SGHRS and CDR2 YFSETQ come from the germline V gene. Written as DNA, the CDR3 is TGCGCCAGCAGACCGGGACTAGCGGGATCCGGGGAGCTGTTTTTT. It encodes CASRPGLAGSGELFF.

This clonotype was observed many times. The gene calls are TRBV29-1 and TRBJ2-7; 8 nucleotides agree with TRBD2. The CDR3 extends over 13 amino acids. CDR1 and CDR2 from the germline V gene are SQVTM and ANQGSEA. Losses at the gene ends were 1 base for V and 7 bases for J; bases not matched to a gene: 6. The CDR3 loop reads CSVEGTSWREQYF. CDR3 nucleotide sequence: TGCAGCGTTGAAGGGACTAGCTGGCGAGAGCAGTACTTC.

The chain couples TRBV20-1 to TRBJ2-1; 7 bases are a match to TRBD2. This CDR3 spans 15 amino acids. CDR1 is DFQATT and CDR2 is SNEGSKA in the germline V gene (reference sequence). The trim removed 3 bases at V and 8 bases at J, leaving 13 bases unmatched. The CDR3 sequence is CSARNTGRESDEQFF. DNA for the CDR3: TGCAGTGCTAGGAATACGGGGCGGGAGTCGGATGAGCAGTTCTTC.

This clonotype was counted many times. The chain couples TRBV6-5 to TRBJ2-7; D might be TRBD1 (6 bases). Per the germline V gene, CDR1 is MNHEY and CDR2 is SVGAGI. This CDR3 region has 13 residues. V was trimmed by 6 bases and J by 7 bases, leaving 16 bases between them. CDR3: CASRTGHPWEQYF. CDR3 DNA: TGTGCCAGCAGGACAGGTCACCCCTGGGAGCAGTACTTC.

This clonotype was found many times. The chain uses TRBV30 and TRBJ1-1; D not resolved. Looked up from germline, CDR1 is GTSNPN and CDR2 is SVGIG (reference sequence). CDR3 length equals 13 residues. V lost 0 bases and J 3 bases, leaving 8 bases between the germline ends. DNA for the CDR3: TGTGCCTGGAGTGTACACACTTACACTGAAGCTTTCTTT. Translated, it gives CAWSVHTYTEAFF. Using reference TRBV30 and TRBJ1-1 for the parts outside the CDR3, the full variable domain is SQTIHQWPATLVQPVGSPLSLECTVEGTSNPNLYWYRQAAGRGLQLLFYSVGIGQISSEVPQNLSASRPQDRQFILSSKKLLLSDSGFYLCAWSVHTYTEAFFGQGTRLTVV.

The table lists this clonotype with many counts. The V call is TRBV30, the J call TRBJ1-2, with TRBD1 matching 7 bases. There are 15 residues in the CDR3. Trimming at V came to 3 bases and at J to 8 bases, leaving 15 bases not matched to a gene. Germline V gene data show CDR1 as GTSNPN and CDR2 as SVGIG (reference sequence). In DNA form, the CDR3 reads TGTGCCTGGAGGGCAGGAATCGACAGGGCTAAAGGCTACACCTTC. It yields the protein CAWRAGIDRAKGYTF.

This clonotype has a count of ten or more. The V call is TRBV7-8, the J call TRBJ2-7; 7 bases align to TRBD2. The CDR3 has 15 amino acids. Trimming removed 5 bases from V and 0 bases from J; junction bases left unmatched: 7. Germline V CDR1 and CDR2: SGHVS, FQNEAQ. The CDR3: CASSDRRTSSYEQYF. The CDR3 nucleotides are TGTGCCAGCAGCGATAGAAGGACTAGCTCCTACGAGCAGTACTTC.

This clonotype was observed at least ten times. The V and J genes are TRBV19 and TRBJ2-5, with 12 bases that match TRBD2. Germline CDR1 and CDR2: LNHDA and SQIVND (reference sequence). The CDR3 totals 15 residues. The junction had 4 bases not matched to a gene; V was cut back by 4 bases and J by 4 bases. The CDR3 is CASSSRGLAGETQYF. The CDR3 DNA reads TGTGCCAGTAGTAGCCGGGGACTAGCGGGAGAGACCCAGTACTTC.

At least ten counts were recorded for this clonotype. The chain links TRBV12-3 or TRBV12-4 to TRBJ2-7; 8 bases align to TRBD1. The CDR3 length is 14 residues. Trimming at V came to 7 bases and at J to 6 bases, leaving 11 bases not matched to a gene. CDR3: CASTKDRAGPEQYF. The DNA for the CDR3 is TGTGCCAGCACCAAGGACAGGGCAGGGCCCGAGCAGTACTTC.